Described below is a single T cell receptor (beta chain) sequence and its context. Trimming removed 2 bases from V and 7 bases from J, with 9 bases in between. The CDR3 length is 13 residues. Germline values: CDR1 MDHEN, CDR2 SYDVKM. The protocol was immunoSEQ multiplex PCR, while the TCRdb copy is restricted to in-frame clones and leaves out a portion. The table lists approximately 100,000 clones, 70% to 90% of them singletons, with 5.5% to 8% in the top ten. The source of the sample is a study of blood T cell repertoires in COVID-19. This receptor was obtained from an older woman with acute or convalescent COVID-19. V and J are TRBV28 and TRBJ1-5; no definite D call. Sequences were obtained from peripheral blood. In DNA form, the CDR3 reads TGTGCCAGCAGTTTAAGATCGGGACAGCCCCAGCATTTT. Translating it yields CASSLRSGQPQHF.